One sample yielded the 10 T cell receptor beta chains listed below, sequenced in a study of CD4 T cell repertoires in COVID-19. The data were produced by immunoSEQ multiplex PCR, yet TCRdb's version contains in-frame clones alone and is incomplete. Counted here are 60,000 to 90,000 clones, under 90% occurring once; the ten biggest clones make up approximately 0.55%. Sequencing was performed on CD4+ T cells from peripheral blood, taken after recovery from COVID-19. The source is a human donor who had COVID-19.

The chain couples TRBV28 to TRBJ1-3, with 8 bases fitting TRBD1. The CDR3 has 15 residues. In germline, CDR1 is MDHEN, CDR2 SYDVKM. Unmatched junction bases numbered 3, after V lost 4 bases and J lost 1 base. CDR3 loop: CASSSDRASGNTIYF. The CDR3 bases are TGTGCCAGCAGTTCGGACAGGGCGTCTGGAAACACCATATATTTT.

V and J are TRBV6-5 and TRBJ2-4, with D perhaps TRBD2 (6 bases). The CDR3 spans 15 residues. Trimming took off 4 bases at V and 6 bases at J, with 16 bases between the two ends. Germline V gives CDR1 MNHEY, CDR2 SVGAGI. CDR3 sequence reads: CASSSPGTPGNIQYF. CDR3 DNA sequence: TGTGCCAGCAGTTCCCCCGGGACTCCGGGAAACATTCAGTACTTC.

The chain recombines TRBV5-1 with TRBJ2-7; 9 bases match TRBD1. CDR3 size: 14 residues. The V segment lost 0 bases and the J segment 4 bases; nucleotides outside the gene matches: 2. Germline lookup yields CDR1 SGHRS and CDR2 YFSETQ. CDR3 in DNA: TGCGCCAGCAGCTTGGAACAGGGGGCATACGAGCAGTACTTC. Translation: CASSLEQGAYEQYF. The whole variable domain, remainder taken from reference TRBV5-1 and TRBJ2-7, is KAGVTQTPRYLIKTRGQQVTLSCSPISGHRSVSWYQQTPGQGLQFLFEYFSETQRNKGNFPGRFSGRQFSNSRSEMNVSTLELGDSALYLCASSLEQGAYEQYFGPGTRLTVT.

The CDR3 loop is CASSPRTGGGQPQHF. CDR3 nucleotide sequence: TGTGCCAGCAGCCCCCGGACAGGGGGCGGTCAGCCCCAGCATTTT. J is TRBJ1-5 and V is TRBV3-1 (or the pseudogene TRBV3-2); 11 bases are shared with TRBD1. From germline, CDR1 is LGHDT and CDR2 YNNKEL (reference sequence). CDR3 length: 15 residues. V was pared by 4 bases and J by 6 bases, with 5 bases of the junction left unmatched.

The chain joins TRBV7-8 to TRBJ2-7; D may be TRBD2 (5 bases). CDR1 and CDR2 from the germline V gene are SGHVS and FQNEAQ. The CDR3 length is 16 residues. V was trimmed by 2 bases and J by 0 bases, leaving 14 bases between them. The CDR3 coding sequence is TGTGCCAGCAGCTTACTTAGTGGACTGGCCTCCTACGAGCAGTACTTC. Translated, it gives CASSLLSGLASYEQYF.

This clone was seen a few times. V and J are TRBV29-1 and TRBJ2-7; 8 positions match TRBD2. This CDR3 has 12 amino acids. Germline V gene data show CDR1 as SQVTM and CDR2 as ANQGSEA. J gave up 6 bases and V 4 bases, and 5 bases lay outside the gene matches. The CDR3 protein is CSVGKSGGEQYF. Here the CDR3 DNA reads TGCAGCGTTGGTAAAAGCGGGGGCGAGCAGTACTTC.

The chain combines TRBV19 with TRBJ2-1; TRBD2 matches at 14 bases. This CDR3 has 15 amino acids. V lost 5 bases, J lost 10 bases, and 7 bases stayed unmatched. Germline V CDR1 and CDR2: LNHDA, SQIVND (reference sequence). The CDR3 is CASSLGLAGVGEQFF. The CDR3 DNA is TGTGCCAGTAGTTTGGGACTAGCGGGAGTTGGGGAGCAGTTCTTC.

This clone was counted once. This chain uses TRBV29-1 with TRBJ2-3, with no clear D. Per the germline V gene, CDR1 is SQVTM and CDR2 is ANQGSEA. This CDR3 contains 10 residues. Trimming cost V 3 bases and J 7 bases, with 5 bases left between them. CDR3 loop: CSVEANTQYF. DNA of the CDR3: TGCAGCGTTGAGGCAAATACGCAGTATTTT.

The genes are TRBV5-1 and TRBJ2-2, with 7 bases lining up with TRBD1. CDR3 size: 17 residues. CDR1 is SGHRS, CDR2 YFSETQ, per germline. J lost 4 bases, V lost 4 bases, and 13 bases had no gene match. CDR3 DNA sequence: TGCGCCAGCAGCAGGTCAGGGGGTCGGTATCCCACCGGGGAGCTGTTTTTT. As protein: CASSRSGGRYPTGELFF.

The chain employs TRBV6-6 and TRBJ2-3; D uncertain. The germline CDR1 and CDR2 sequences are MNHNY and SVGAGI (reference sequence). The CDR3 extends over 12 amino acids. With 2 bases removed from V and 5 bases from J, the gap between germline ends came to 5 bases. The CDR3 loop is CASSYTRDTQYF. CDR3 in DNA: TGTGCCAGCAGTTACACGAGAGATACGCAGTATTTT.